The 28 T cell receptor beta chains below were found in one sample sequenced in a study of blood T cell repertoires in COVID-19. Some clones are missing from TCRdb's copy, which holds only in-frame ones; the method was immunoSEQ multiplex PCR. This table has roughly 200,000 clones, 87% appearing once. Material for sequencing was PBMCs or T cells enriched from blood (not recorded which). The source is a young man with acute COVID-19.

The chain employs TRBV7-9 and TRBJ2-3, with 7 positions matching TRBD2. Germline V gene lookup returns CDR1 SEHNR and CDR2 FQNEAQ (reference sequence). CDR3 length: 15 amino acids. V was clipped by 4 bases and J by 1 base; unmatched bases: 5. The DNA of the CDR3 is TGTGCCAGCAGCTGGCTAGCGGAGGGCACAGATACGCAGTATTTT. The encoded protein is CASSWLAEGTDTQYF.

V is TRBV5-7 and J is TRBJ1-2, with TRBD1 identical over 8 bases. TRBV5-7 carries the ORF label, with uncertain function. The length of the CDR3 is 16 residues. The V gene end was trimmed by 0 bases and the J gene end by 2 bases; junction bases not matched to a gene: 6. The CDR3 here is CASSLDSGQANYGYTF. The CDR3 nucleotides read TGTGCCAGCAGCTTGGACTCGGGACAGGCGAACTATGGCTACACCTTC.

This chain connects TRBV11-3 to TRBJ2-2, with 8 bases identical to TRBD2. Germline loops: CDR1 SGHNT, CDR2 YENEEA. The CDR3 has 15 residues. V gave up 5 bases and J gave up 3 bases; unmatched junction bases: 5. The CDR3 sequence: CASSTTSEDTGELFF. CDR3 nucleotides: TGTGCCAGCAGCACGACTAGCGAGGACACCGGGGAGCTGTTTTTT.

This chain connects TRBV28 to TRBJ2-2, with 11 bases lining up with TRBD2. The CDR3 extends over 16 amino acids. The germline gives CDR1 MDHEN, CDR2 SYDVKM. The junction had 11 bases not matched to a gene; V was cut back by 10 bases and J by 4 bases. The CDR3 bases are TGTGCCACCAGACTAGCGGGGCTATCGGGCACCGGGGAGCTGTTTTTT. Encoded protein: CATRLAGLSGTGELFF.

The chain carries TRBV7-3 and TRBJ2-7; a weak D match, TRBD2 (6 bases). Trimming stripped 5 bases from V and 5 bases from J, with 16 bases between. The CDR3 sequence is 14 residues long. Germline-derived CDR1 and CDR2 are SGHTA and FQGTGA. CDR3: CASSRQGGGDEQYF. Here the CDR3 DNA reads TGTGCCAGCAGCCGCCAGGGAGGTGGGGACGAGCAGTACTTC.

The gene calls are TRBV21-1 and TRBJ2-3; the listed D gene, TRBD2, was not tested against the DNA. TRBV21-1 is listed as a pseudogene. The length of the CDR3 is 16 residues. Written as DNA, the CDR3 is TGTGCCAGCAGCCCGCCTAGCGGGAGGACCACAGATACGCAGTATTTT. This gives the protein CASSPPSGRTTDTQYF.

V gene TRBV12-3 or TRBV12-4 combines with J gene TRBJ1-2; a weak D match, TRBD1 (5 bases). The CDR3 runs 13 residues. V lost 4 bases, J lost 3 bases, and 9 bases lay in between. CDR3 amino acids: CASSWSGDYGYTF. In nucleotides, the CDR3 is TGTGCCAGCAGTTGGTCGGGGGACTATGGCTACACCTTC.

The chain has TRBV7-9 and TRBJ2-7, with a weak D call TRBD2 (6 bases). The germline gives CDR1 SEHNR, CDR2 FQNEAQ (reference sequence). The CDR3 spans 14 residues. Trimming stripped 7 bases from V and 2 bases from J, with 15 bases between. CDR3 sequence: CASTVSGVPYEQYF. The CDR3 region has the DNA TGTGCCAGCACCGTTAGCGGAGTCCCCTACGAGCAGTACTTC.

This chain uses TRBV10-1 with TRBJ2-1; D may be TRBD2 (5 bases). The CDR3 extends over 15 amino acids. Trimming removed 3 bases at V and 2 bases at J, with 11 bases between. CDR1 is WNHNN, CDR2 SYGVQD, per germline (reference sequence). This chain's CDR3 is CASSDGGLPYNEQFF. The DNA for the CDR3 is TGCGCCAGCAGTGACGGTGGACTCCCCTACAATGAGCAGTTCTTC.

The chain employs TRBV11-2 and TRBJ2-5, with 9 bases identical to TRBD1. CDR1 is SGHAT, CDR2 FQNNGV, per germline. The CDR3 consists of 15 residues. After removal of 3 bases from V and 5 bases from J, the junction contained 7 bases not matched to a gene. The CDR3 DNA reads as TGTGCCAGCAGCTTGTCACAGGGGGCGCGGGAGACCCAGTACTTC. Its translation: CASSLSQGARETQYF.

The chain recombines TRBV18 with TRBJ2-5, with D perhaps TRBD1 (6 bases). CDR1 and CDR2 from the germline V gene are KGHSH and LQKENI. The CDR3 has 14 residues. Trimming shortened V by 6 bases and J by 3 bases, and 14 bases separated the two germline ends. The CDR3 DNA follows: TGTGCCAGCTCCCTCCAGGGGCACGAAGAGACCCAGTACTTC. This translates into CASSLQGHEETQYF.

V and J are TRBV20-1 and TRBJ2-3; D gene unclear. CDR3 length: 11 residues. Germline CDR1 and CDR2: DFQATT and SNEGSKA (reference sequence). Trimming pared 2 bases from V and 5 bases from J, leaving 5 bases between. The CDR3 region is CSARSLDTQYF. The CDR3 bases are TGCAGTGCTAGATCCTTAGATACGCAGTATTTT.

For the CDR3, the DNA is TGTGCCAGCAGCTTCGGGGGGGCCGGAGCAGTCACAGATACGCAGTATTTT. It yields the protein CASSFGGAGAVTDTQYF. The rearrangement joins TRBV7-3 to TRBJ2-3; 8 bases line up with TRBD2. This CDR3 is 17 amino acids long. V shed 3 bases, J shed 2 bases, and the junction held 10 bases outside the gene matches. CDR1 SGHTA and CDR2 FQGTGA come from the germline V gene.

The chain recombines TRBV11-2 with TRBJ2-7; 8 positions match TRBD2. The CDR3 is made up of 16 amino acids. From germline, CDR1 is SGHAT and CDR2 FQNNGV. V trimming: 5 bases; J trimming: 3 bases; junction bases outside the gene matches: 12. The CDR3 coding sequence is TGTGCCAGCAGCGGAGATCTTAGCGGGATTAACTACGAGCAGTACTTC. Translation: CASSGDLSGINYEQYF.

The chain employs TRBV9 and TRBJ1-2; the D gene is possibly TRBD1 (5 bases). This CDR3 has 13 amino acids. The germline V and J ends were trimmed by 2 bases and 8 bases, with 13 bases remaining between them. Looked up from germline, CDR1 is SGDLS and CDR2 is YYNGEE. CDR3: CASSVNGGMGYTF. CDR3 coding DNA: TGTGCCAGCAGCGTTAACGGGGGGATGGGCTACACCTTC.

This clone was counted a few times. This chain joins TRBV7-8 and TRBJ2-3, with TRBD2 identical over 10 bases. Germline lookup yields CDR1 SGHVS and CDR2 FQNEAQ. The CDR3 consists of 18 residues. The V segment lost 5 bases and the J segment 1 base; nucleotides outside the gene matches: 12. CDR3 sequence (DNA): TGTGCCAGCAGCCCACGACTGATGACTAGCGGGCGCACAGATACGCAGTATTTT. It translates to CASSPRLMTSGRTDTQYF.

This CDR3 reads CASLGGDSHYGYTF. The CDR3 region has the DNA TGTGCCAGCCTCGGGGGGGACAGTCACTATGGCTACACCTTC. This chain connects TRBV19 to TRBJ1-2; 7 bases agree with TRBD1. The CDR3 contains 14 residues. The V segment lost 9 bases and the J segment 3 bases; nucleotides outside the gene matches: 10. Per germline, CDR1 LNHDA and CDR2 SQIVND (reference sequence). Looking up the rest from reference TRBV19 and TRBJ1-2 gives the full variable domain: DGGITQSPKYLFRKEGQNVTLSCEQNLNHDAMYWYRQDPGQGLRLIYYSQIVNDFQKGDIAEGYSVSREKKESFPLTVTSAQKNPTAFYLCASLGGDSHYGYTFGSGTRLTVV.

The J gene is TRBJ2-1, the V gene TRBV9; 14 positions match TRBD2. CDR1 and CDR2 from the germline V gene are SGDLS and YYNGEE. The CDR3 runs to 18 residues. With 4 bases clipped from V and 2 bases from J, the junction kept 8 bases outside the gene matches. The CDR3 region is CASSKRLAGGPPYNEQFF. The CDR3 DNA sequence: TGTGCCAGCAGCAAACGACTAGCGGGAGGGCCCCCCTACAATGAGCAGTTCTTC.

The chain has TRBV5-4 and TRBJ2-7, with 11 bases that match TRBD2. The CDR3 is made up of 14 amino acids. Trimming cost V 4 bases and J 3 bases; bases outside gene matches: 3. Germline V gene sequence: CDR1 SGHNT, CDR2 YYREEE (reference sequence). CDR3 bases: TGTGCCAGCAGCCAGGGACTAGCGGACTACGAGCAGTACTTC. It translates to CASSQGLADYEQYF.

The chain links TRBV24-1 to TRBJ2-3; TRBD2 is a possible D gene (6 bases). The CDR3 length is 18 residues. The V end was cut by 1 base, the J end by 5 bases, with 21 bases between. Germline lookup yields CDR1 KGHDR and CDR2 SFDVKD. The CDR3 loop is CATSDFLSTGVFEDTQYF. The CDR3 nucleotides read TGTGCCACCAGTGATTTTCTCTCGACGGGAGTATTCGAAGATACGCAGTATTTT.

For the CDR3, the DNA is TGTGCCAGCAGTTATAGGGGACAGACTAATGAAAAACTGTTTTTT. It specifies CASSYRGQTNEKLFF. This sequence joins TRBV6-5 and TRBJ1-4, with 7 bases that match TRBD1. The germline V gene has CDR1 MNHEY and CDR2 SVGAGI. Trimming cost V 3 bases and J 2 bases; bases outside gene matches: 3. This CDR3 has 15 residues.

Here the CDR3 DNA reads TGTGCCAGCAGTAGGGGGCCCGACTACGAGCAGTACTTC. Translating it yields CASSRGPDYEQYF. This chain connects TRBV2 to TRBJ2-7; 7 nucleotides align to TRBD1. Germline V gene data show CDR1 as SNHLY and CDR2 as FYNNEI. This CDR3 spans 13 amino acids. The V gene end was trimmed by 5 bases and the J gene end by 3 bases; junction bases not matched to a gene: 4.

The table lists this clone with a count of one. The chain uses TRBV28 and TRBJ1-1; 8 bases align to TRBD1. V shed 5 bases, J shed 8 bases, and the junction held 4 bases outside the gene matches. The CDR3 loop spans 12 amino acids. Germline CDR1 is MDHEN and CDR2 is SYDVKM. CDR3 nucleotide sequence: TGTGCCAGCAGTGACAGGGGAGTCGAAGCTTTCTTT. It encodes CASSDRGVEAFF. Full variable domain (remainder filled in from reference TRBV28 and TRBJ1-1): DVKVTQSSRYLVKRTGEKVFLECVQDMDHENMFWYRQDPGLGLRLIYFSYDVKMKEKGDIPEGYSVSREKKERFSLILESASTNQTSMYLCASSDRGVEAFFGQGTRLTVV.

The gene calls are TRBV25-1 and TRBJ2-3, with D tentatively TRBD1 (6 bases). V lost 2 bases to trimming and J lost 2 bases, with 20 bases between them. The CDR3 length is 18 residues. Germline CDR1 reads MGHDK; CDR2 reads SYGVNS. The CDR3 DNA reads TGTGCCAGCAGTGAAAATCCCCCCACAGGGAACCCCACAGATACGCAGTATTTT. It translates to CASSENPPTGNPTDTQYF.

J is TRBJ2-7 and V is TRBV14, with D uncertain. CDR1 is SGHDN, CDR2 FVKESK, per germline. There are 14 residues in the CDR3. V was clipped by 1 base and J by 1 base, with 8 bases between them. The CDR3 sequence is CASSQGVGSYEQYF. CDR3 DNA sequence: TGTGCCAGCAGCCAAGGAGTCGGTTCCTACGAGCAGTACTTC.

A few counts support this clone. The rearrangement joins TRBV28 to TRBJ1-2, with D perhaps matching TRBD1 (6 bases). The length of the CDR3 is 14 residues. V shed 6 bases and J shed 8 bases, with 19 bases lying between them. The V gene's germline CDR1 is MDHEN and CDR2 SYDVKM. CDR3 protein: CASSSDRVSRGYTF. CDR3 in DNA: TGTGCCAGCAGCTCGGACAGAGTGAGTCGAGGCTACACCTTC.

This chain connects TRBV7-2 to TRBJ2-3; D perhaps matches TRBD1 (5 bases). Germline lookup yields CDR1 SGHTA and CDR2 FQGNSA. CDR3 length: 15 amino acids. V lost 3 bases to trimming and J lost 0 bases, with 10 bases between them. CDR3 residues: CASSFRGGSTDTQYF. CDR3 sequence (DNA): TGTGCCAGCAGCTTTAGGGGCGGAAGCACAGATACGCAGTATTTT.

This sequence joins TRBV2 and TRBJ2-7, with a possible D match to TRBD2 (5 bases). Looked up from germline, CDR1 is SNHLY and CDR2 is FYNNEI. The CDR3 loop spans 14 amino acids. Deletions cut 8 bases from V and 5 bases from J, with 19 bases between. CDR3 nucleotides: TGTGCCAGCTCGGTCGGGGATTCGTTAGACGAGCAGTACTTC. Translated, it gives CASSVGDSLDEQYF.